The rows below give T cell receptor beta chains drawn from one sample of a study of blood T cell repertoires in COVID-19. Clones were read by immunoSEQ multiplex PCR, and TCRdb kept only the in-frame ones, dropping some. The table shows 90,000 to 100,000 clones, with 80% to 85% occurring only once. Sequencing was performed on peripheral blood. These receptors were collected from a man aged 55 to 69 with acute or convalescent COVID-19. Each CDR3 is given with its conserved first and last residue. A D gene is named only where the DNA matches it firmly. Clone sizes are given selectively: once, few, many, or a class where the clone is expanded.

d_gene: TRBD1; abundance: -; v_gene: TRBV24-1; j_gene: TRBJ1-2; CDR3nt: TGTGCCACCAGTGATGCCGGGACAGGGTACTATGGCTACACCTTC; CDR3aa: CATSDAGTGYYGYTF
d_gene: -; abundance: -; v_gene: TRBV18; j_gene: TRBJ1-2; CDR3nt: TGTGCCAGCTCAGACCAGGGCACTGGCTATGGCTACACCTTC; CDR3aa: CASSDQGTGYGYTF
d_gene: -; abundance: few; v_gene: TRBV14; j_gene: TRBJ1-2; CDR3nt: TGTGCCAGCAGCCAAGTTTCAGGGGTCGGCTACACCTTC; CDR3aa: CASSQVSGVGYTF
d_gene: TRBD1; abundance: -; v_gene: TRBV30; j_gene: TRBJ1-3; CDR3nt: TGTGCCTGCACAGGGGGCCCTTGGTACACCATATATTTT; CDR3aa: CACTGGPWYTIYF
d_gene: TRBD1; abundance: -; v_gene: TRBV4-1; j_gene: TRBJ2-7; CDR3nt: TGCGCCAGCAGCCCCCGAAGGCAGGGGGCGGGCGAGCAGTACTTC; CDR3aa: CASSPRRQGAGEQYF
d_gene: TRBD2; abundance: -; v_gene: TRBV11-3; j_gene: TRBJ2-1; CDR3nt: TGTGCCAGCAGCTTAGAAGGTAGCGGGGCCTACAATGAGCAGTTCTTC; CDR3aa: CASSLEGSGAYNEQFF
d_gene: -; abundance: -; v_gene: TRBV5-1; j_gene: TRBJ1-2; CDR3nt: TGCGCCAGCAGCTTGAGCAGCGACTATGGCTACACCTTC; CDR3aa: CASSLSSDYGYTF
d_gene: TRBD1; abundance: -; v_gene: TRBV30; j_gene: TRBJ2-2; CDR3nt: TGTGCCTGGAGTCACAGGGGGAACACCGGGGAGCTGTTTTTT; CDR3aa: CAWSHRGNTGELFF
d_gene: -; abundance: -; v_gene: TRBV6-6; j_gene: TRBJ1-3; CDR3nt: TGTGCCAGCAGCCCCCGGGCGGGAGCAGGAAACACCATATATTTT; CDR3aa: CASSPRAGAGNTIYF
d_gene: -; abundance: once; v_gene: TRBV14; j_gene: TRBJ2-3; CDR3nt: TGTGCCAGCAGCCCATTTGGAGGGAGGACAGATACGCAGTATTTT; CDR3aa: CASSPFGGRTDTQYF
d_gene: TRBD1; abundance: -; v_gene: TRBV11-1; j_gene: TRBJ2-1; CDR3nt: TGTGCCAGCAGCTTAGGCACAGGGGACACCTACAATGAGCAGTTCTTC; CDR3aa: CASSLGTGDTYNEQFF
d_gene: TRBD1; abundance: -; v_gene: TRBV7-9; j_gene: TRBJ1-4; CDR3nt: TGTGCCAGCAGCGACCGGGACAGGGGACGGGAAAAACTGTTTTTT; CDR3aa: CASSDRDRGREKLFF
d_gene: TRBD1; abundance: -; v_gene: TRBV9; j_gene: TRBJ1-1; CDR3nt: TGTGCCAGCAGCGTAGGCGCGGGGGGGACAGTTTCTGAAGCTTTCTTT; CDR3aa: CASSVGAGGTVSEAFF
d_gene: TRBD1; abundance: once; v_gene: TRBV3-1/TRBV3-2; j_gene: TRBJ2-6; CDR3nt: TGTGCCAGCAGCCAAGCCCAGGGGGCGTCTGGGGCCAACGTCCTGACTTTC; CDR3aa: CASSQAQGASGANVLTF
d_gene: -; abundance: few; v_gene: TRBV5-1; j_gene: TRBJ1-1; CDR3nt: TGCGCCAGCAGCTTGGGGCTGAACACTGAAGCTTTCTTT; CDR3aa: CASSLGLNTEAFF
d_gene: TRBD2; abundance: -; v_gene: TRBV5-4; j_gene: TRBJ2-5; CDR3nt: TGTGCCAGCAGCTCGGGGGGACTGCAAGAGACCCAGTACTTC; CDR3aa: CASSSGGLQETQYF
d_gene: -; abundance: few; v_gene: TRBV3-1/TRBV3-2; j_gene: TRBJ2-1; CDR3nt: TGTGCCAGCAGCCAAGTACATAACTACAATGAGCAGTTCTTC; CDR3aa: CASSQVHNYNEQFF
d_gene: TRBD1; abundance: -; v_gene: TRBV18; j_gene: TRBJ1-2; CDR3nt: TGTGCCAGCTGGGACAGGGGGCCACGGAATGGCTACACCTTC; CDR3aa: CASWDRGPRNGYTF
d_gene: -; abundance: -; v_gene: TRBV27; j_gene: TRBJ1-5; CDR3nt: TGTGCCAGCAGCCCTTGGTCGGGCAATCAGCCCCAGCATTTT; CDR3aa: CASSPWSGNQPQHF
d_gene: TRBD1; abundance: -; v_gene: TRBV9; j_gene: TRBJ1-2; CDR3nt: TGTGCCAGCAGCCGGCTCCGGGACAGGGGCTCCCCATCCTATGGCTACACCTTC; CDR3aa: CASSRLRDRGSPSYGYTF
d_gene: -; abundance: -; v_gene: TRBV2; j_gene: TRBJ1-5; CDR3nt: TGTGCCAGCAGTCGCAGGGGTTCGGGGCAGCCCCAGCATTTT; CDR3aa: CASSRRGSGQPQHF
d_gene: TRBD1; abundance: -; v_gene: TRBV19; j_gene: TRBJ2-2; CDR3nt: TGTGCCAGTACCTCTGAAGGGACAGCAAACACCGGGGAGCTGTTTTTT; CDR3aa: CASTSEGTANTGELFF
d_gene: -; abundance: -; v_gene: TRBV7-2; j_gene: TRBJ1-3; CDR3nt: TGTGCCAGCAGCCCTGGGACATCCCCTGGAAACACCATATATTTT; CDR3aa: CASSPGTSPGNTIYF
d_gene: -; abundance: once; v_gene: TRBV6-5; j_gene: TRBJ1-2; CDR3nt: TGTGCCAGCAGAAGGGGAACTGGCTACACCTTC; CDR3aa: CASRRGTGYTF
d_gene: TRBD1; abundance: -; v_gene: TRBV7-8; j_gene: TRBJ2-7; CDR3nt: TGTGCCAGCAGCTTAGTCGGGACAGGGGGCCACGAGCAGTACTTC; CDR3aa: CASSLVGTGGHEQYF
d_gene: TRBD1; abundance: -; v_gene: TRBV5-6; j_gene: TRBJ2-7; CDR3nt: TGTGCCAGCAGCAGGACAGGGAGGAGGTACGAGCAGTACTTC; CDR3aa: CASSRTGRRYEQYF
d_gene: -; abundance: -; v_gene: TRBV18; j_gene: TRBJ2-3; CDR3nt: TGTGCCAGCTCACTGGTGCGGGGGCTTCCGTCAGGTGATACGCAGTATTTT; CDR3aa: CASSLVRGLPSGDTQYF
d_gene: -; abundance: -; v_gene: TRBV30; j_gene: TRBJ1-1; CDR3nt: TGTGCCTGGAGTAGGGGCCCGGACACTGAAGCTTTCTTT; CDR3aa: CAWSRGPDTEAFF
d_gene: -; abundance: -; v_gene: TRBV29-1; j_gene: TRBJ1-4; CDR3nt: TGCAGCGTTCTACGGGGTCAAAATGAAAAACTGTTTTTT; CDR3aa: CSVLRGQNEKLFF
d_gene: -; abundance: -; v_gene: TRBV29-1; j_gene: TRBJ2-7; CDR3nt: TGCAGCGTTGAGGGCAGGGCTTACGAGCAGTACTTC; CDR3aa: CSVEGRAYEQYF
d_gene: TRBD1; abundance: few; v_gene: TRBV5-1; j_gene: TRBJ1-5; CDR3nt: TGCGCCAGCAGCCCTAGACAGGGGGATCAGCCCCAGCATTTT; CDR3aa: CASSPRQGDQPQHF
d_gene: -; abundance: -; v_gene: TRBV21-1; j_gene: TRBJ2-3; CDR3nt: TGTGCCAGCAACTTCAGGGGTTCCACAGATACGCAGTATTTT; CDR3aa: CASNFRGSTDTQYF
d_gene: -; abundance: -; v_gene: TRBV30; j_gene: TRBJ1-2; CDR3nt: TGTGCCTGTCCTACTGGGGGGGTCGGCTATGGCTACACCTTC; CDR3aa: CACPTGGVGYGYTF
d_gene: TRBD1; abundance: few; v_gene: TRBV9; j_gene: TRBJ2-7; CDR3nt: TGTGCCAGCAGCCCCGCCGACAGGGGAAACGAGCAGTACTTC; CDR3aa: CASSPADRGNEQYF
d_gene: TRBD1; abundance: -; v_gene: TRBV7-2; j_gene: TRBJ1-6; CDR3nt: TGTGCCAGCAGCTTAGGTGTACAAAACAGGGGACCCCTCCACTTT; CDR3aa: CASSLGVQNRGPLHF